This T cell receptor (beta chain) derives from a study of monozygotic twins with inflammatory bowel disease. Study-level findings and limits: Among IBD patients, TCRbeta diversity (inverse Simpson) was lower than in healthy co-twins. For repertoire similarity, concordant twins did not differ from discordant twins, possibly because power was limited.

CDR3 size: 15 residues. The germline V gene encodes CDR1 DFQATT and CDR2 SNEGSKA (reference sequence). Reanalyzing the 5' RACE reads, TCRdb keeps one entry per CDR3 protein, without DNA. The table lists 330,000 or so distinct CDR3 sequences, with around 2% in the top ten. Researchers collected over 2 ml of blood per donor. As concerns this clonotype: Its antigen is unknown.

The sequence came from a human donor with ulcerative colitis or Crohn's disease, or a healthy co-twin of an affected twin (not recorded which). The rearrangement uses TRBV20-1 and TRBJ2-1; TCRdb's D gene call, TRBD2, goes unchecked for lack of DNA. Sequencing input: blood. CDR3: CSARGLAGDNNEQFF.